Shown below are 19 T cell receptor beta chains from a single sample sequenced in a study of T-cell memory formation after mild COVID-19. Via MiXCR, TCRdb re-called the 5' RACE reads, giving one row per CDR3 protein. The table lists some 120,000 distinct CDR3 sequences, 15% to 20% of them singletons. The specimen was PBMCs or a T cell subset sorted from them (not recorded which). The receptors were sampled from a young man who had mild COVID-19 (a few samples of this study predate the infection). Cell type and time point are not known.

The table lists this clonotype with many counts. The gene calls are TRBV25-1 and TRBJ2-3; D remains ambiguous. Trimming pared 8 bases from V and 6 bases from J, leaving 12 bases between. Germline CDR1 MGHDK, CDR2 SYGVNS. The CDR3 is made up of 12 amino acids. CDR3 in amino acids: CASAGSLDTQYF. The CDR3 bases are TGTGCCAGCGCCGGGTCATTGGATACGCAGTATTTT.

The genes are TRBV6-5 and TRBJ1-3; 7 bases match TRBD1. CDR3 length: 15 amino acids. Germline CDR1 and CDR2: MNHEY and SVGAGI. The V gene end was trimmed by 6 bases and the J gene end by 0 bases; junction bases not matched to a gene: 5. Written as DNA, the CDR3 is TGTGCCAGCAGGACAGGGACAGCCTCTGGAAACACCATATATTTT. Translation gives CASRTGTASGNTIYF.

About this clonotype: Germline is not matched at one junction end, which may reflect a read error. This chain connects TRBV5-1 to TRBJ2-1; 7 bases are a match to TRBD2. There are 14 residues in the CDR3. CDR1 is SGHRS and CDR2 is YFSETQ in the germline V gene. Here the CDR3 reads CASSLMGEGTQEVF. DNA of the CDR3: TGCGCCAGCAGCTTGATGGGGGAGGGGACCCAGGAGGTCTTC.

The CDR3 protein is CSALLPGDQPQHF. The CDR3 coding sequence is TGCAGCGCACTGCTGCCTGGGGATCAGCCCCAGCATTTT. The V and J genes are TRBV29-1 and TRBJ1-5, with D unresolved. Germline CDR1 is SQVTM and CDR2 is ANQGSEA. V lost 7 bases and J 5 bases, leaving 15 bases between the germline ends. There are 13 residues in the CDR3.

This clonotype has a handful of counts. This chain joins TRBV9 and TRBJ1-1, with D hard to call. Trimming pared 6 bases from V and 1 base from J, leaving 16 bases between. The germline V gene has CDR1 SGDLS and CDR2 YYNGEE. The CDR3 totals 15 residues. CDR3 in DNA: TGTGCCAGCACCCGTACCAAAAGGGAGAACACTGAAGCTTTCTTT. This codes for CASTRTKRENTEAFF.

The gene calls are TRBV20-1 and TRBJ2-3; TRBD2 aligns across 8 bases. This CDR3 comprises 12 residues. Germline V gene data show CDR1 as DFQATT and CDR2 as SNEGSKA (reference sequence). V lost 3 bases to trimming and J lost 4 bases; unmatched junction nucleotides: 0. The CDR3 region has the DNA TGCAGTGCTAGCGGGGGGGCAGATACGCAGTATTTT. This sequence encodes CSASGGADTQYF.

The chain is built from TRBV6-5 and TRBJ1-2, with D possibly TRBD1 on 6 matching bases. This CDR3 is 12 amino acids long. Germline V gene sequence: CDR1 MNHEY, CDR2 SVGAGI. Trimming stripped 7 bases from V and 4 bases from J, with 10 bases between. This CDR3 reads CASMGASYGYTF. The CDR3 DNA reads TGTGCCAGCATGGGGGCGTCCTATGGCTACACCTTC.

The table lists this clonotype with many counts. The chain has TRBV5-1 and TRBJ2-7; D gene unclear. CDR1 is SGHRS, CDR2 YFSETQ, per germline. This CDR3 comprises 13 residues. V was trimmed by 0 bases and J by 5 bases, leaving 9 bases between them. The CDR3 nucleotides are TGCGCCAGCAGCTTGGGGACGGGTGACGAGCAGTACTTC. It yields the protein CASSLGTGDEQYF.

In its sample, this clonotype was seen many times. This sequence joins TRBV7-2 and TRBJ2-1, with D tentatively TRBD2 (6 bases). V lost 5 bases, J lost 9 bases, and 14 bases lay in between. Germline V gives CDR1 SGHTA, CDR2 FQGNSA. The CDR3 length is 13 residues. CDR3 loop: CASSASSVGEQFF. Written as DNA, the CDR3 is TGTGCCAGCAGCGCCTCTAGCGTTGGTGAGCAGTTCTTC.

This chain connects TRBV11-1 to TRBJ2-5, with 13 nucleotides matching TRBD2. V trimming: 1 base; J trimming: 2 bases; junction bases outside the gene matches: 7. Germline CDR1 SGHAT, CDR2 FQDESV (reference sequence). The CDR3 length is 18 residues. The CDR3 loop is CASSLVPRTSGGQETQYF. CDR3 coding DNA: TGTGCCAGCAGCTTAGTCCCCCGGACTAGCGGGGGTCAAGAGACCCAGTACTTC.

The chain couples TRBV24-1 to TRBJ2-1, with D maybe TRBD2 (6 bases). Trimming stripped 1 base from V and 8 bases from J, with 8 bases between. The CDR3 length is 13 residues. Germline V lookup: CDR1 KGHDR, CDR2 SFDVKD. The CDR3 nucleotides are TGTGCCACCAGTGATTTCGGCGGGGATGAGCAGTTCTTC. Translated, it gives CATSDFGGDEQFF.

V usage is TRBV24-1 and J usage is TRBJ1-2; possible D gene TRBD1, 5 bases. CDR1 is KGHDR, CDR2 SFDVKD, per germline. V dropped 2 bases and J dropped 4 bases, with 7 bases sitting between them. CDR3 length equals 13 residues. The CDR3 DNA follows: TGTGCCACCAGTGATTCTGGGGGCTATGGCTACACCTTC. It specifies CATSDSGGYGYTF.

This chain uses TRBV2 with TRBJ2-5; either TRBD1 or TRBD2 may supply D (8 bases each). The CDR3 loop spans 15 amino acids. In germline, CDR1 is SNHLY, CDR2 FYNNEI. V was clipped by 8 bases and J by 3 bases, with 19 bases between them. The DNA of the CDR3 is TGTGCCAGCGGACAGGGCCAGACTAGCGAAGAGACCCAGTACTTC. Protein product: CASGQGQTSEETQYF. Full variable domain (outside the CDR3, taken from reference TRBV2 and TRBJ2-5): EPEVTQTPSHQVTQMGQEVILRCVPISNHLYFYWYRQILGQKVEFLVSFYNNEISEKSEIFDDQFSVERPDGSNFTLKIRSTKLEDSAMYFCASGQGQTSEETQYFGPGTRLLVL.

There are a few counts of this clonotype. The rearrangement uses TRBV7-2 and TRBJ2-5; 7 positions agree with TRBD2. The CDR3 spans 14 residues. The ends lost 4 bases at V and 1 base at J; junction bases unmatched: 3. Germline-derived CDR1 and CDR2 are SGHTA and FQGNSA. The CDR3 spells CASSSAGTQETQYF. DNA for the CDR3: TGTGCCAGCAGCTCAGCGGGGACCCAAGAGACCCAGTACTTC. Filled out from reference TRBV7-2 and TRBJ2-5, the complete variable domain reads GAGVSQSPSNKVTEKGKDVELRCDPISGHTALYWYRQSLGQGLEFLIYFQGNSAPDKSGLPSDRFSAERTGGSVSTLTIQRTQQEDSAVYLCASSSAGTQETQYFGPGTRLLVL.

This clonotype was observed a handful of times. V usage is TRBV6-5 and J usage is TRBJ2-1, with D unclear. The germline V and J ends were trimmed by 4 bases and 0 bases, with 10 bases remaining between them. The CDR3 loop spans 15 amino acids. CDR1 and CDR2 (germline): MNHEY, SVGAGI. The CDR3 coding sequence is TGTGCCAGCAGTTCCAGTCTACCCTCCTACAATGAGCAGTTCTTC. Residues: CASSSSLPSYNEQFF.

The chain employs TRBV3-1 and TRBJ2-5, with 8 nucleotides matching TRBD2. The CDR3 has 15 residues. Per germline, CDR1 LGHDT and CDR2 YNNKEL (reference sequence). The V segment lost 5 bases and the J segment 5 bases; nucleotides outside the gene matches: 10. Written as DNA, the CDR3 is TGTGCCAGCAGCTCCCGTTGGGGCGGGGGGGAGACCCAGTACTTC. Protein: CASSSRWGGGETQYF.

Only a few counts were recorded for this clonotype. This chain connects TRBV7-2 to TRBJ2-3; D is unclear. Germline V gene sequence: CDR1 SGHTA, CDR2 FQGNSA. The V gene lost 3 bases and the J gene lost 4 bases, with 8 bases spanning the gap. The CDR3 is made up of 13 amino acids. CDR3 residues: CASSFGPPDTQYF. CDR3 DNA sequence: TGTGCCAGCAGCTTCGGACCTCCAGATACGCAGTATTTT.

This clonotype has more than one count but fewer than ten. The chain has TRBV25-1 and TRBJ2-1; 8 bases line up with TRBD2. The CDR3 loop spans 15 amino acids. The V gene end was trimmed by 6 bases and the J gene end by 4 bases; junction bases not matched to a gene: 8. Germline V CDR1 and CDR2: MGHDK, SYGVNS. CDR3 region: CASSRGGLPYNEQFF. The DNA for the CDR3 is TGTGCCAGCAGCCGCGGGGGGCTGCCGTACAATGAGCAGTTCTTC.

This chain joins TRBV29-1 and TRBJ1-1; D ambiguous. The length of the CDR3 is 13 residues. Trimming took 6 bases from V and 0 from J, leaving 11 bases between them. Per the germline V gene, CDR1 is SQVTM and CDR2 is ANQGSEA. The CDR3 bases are TGCAGCGTGAAGACGGACTTGAACACTGAAGCTTTCTTT. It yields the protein CSVKTDLNTEAFF.